This T cell receptor (beta chain) derives from a study of Graves' ophthalmopathy and Graves' hyperthyroidism. V gave up 2 bases and J gave up 6 bases; unmatched junction bases: 6. The CDR3 runs to 13 residues. Germline CDR1 is GTSNPN and CDR2 is SVGIG (reference sequence). Findings and limits, study-wide: Most thyroid-expanded clonotypes exceeding 0.001 frequency were also found in blood.

At least ten counts were recorded for this clonotype. Antigen: not known. Hyperthyroidism is called stable when no ophthalmopathy develops within 18 months of follow-up. Patients were excluded if they had other autoimmune diseases or uncontrolled infections, and likewise if pregnancy or lactation applied. It was on clinical symptoms, serum thyroxine, TRAb, thyroid ultrasound and orbital computed tomography that diagnosis relied. Amplifying from RNA transcripts, the study obtained TCR beta CDR3 regions. Investigators did first-round RT-PCR with HTBI primers, then second-round multiplex PCR. TCRdb ran MiXCR on the multiplex PCR reads and lists one entry per CDR3 protein. The sample consists of just over 600,000 distinct CDR3 sequences, 22% of them appearing once.

This clonotype was sampled from a woman younger than 30 with stable Graves' hyperthyroidism. Some clones in this sample may be carry-over from other donors' samples. The chain joins TRBV30 to TRBJ1-2; 7 positions agree with TRBD1. Sequences were obtained from peripheral blood. CDR3 in DNA: TGTGCCTGGAGTTGGACTACAGGGGATGGCTACACCTTC. As protein: CAWSWTTGDGYTF.